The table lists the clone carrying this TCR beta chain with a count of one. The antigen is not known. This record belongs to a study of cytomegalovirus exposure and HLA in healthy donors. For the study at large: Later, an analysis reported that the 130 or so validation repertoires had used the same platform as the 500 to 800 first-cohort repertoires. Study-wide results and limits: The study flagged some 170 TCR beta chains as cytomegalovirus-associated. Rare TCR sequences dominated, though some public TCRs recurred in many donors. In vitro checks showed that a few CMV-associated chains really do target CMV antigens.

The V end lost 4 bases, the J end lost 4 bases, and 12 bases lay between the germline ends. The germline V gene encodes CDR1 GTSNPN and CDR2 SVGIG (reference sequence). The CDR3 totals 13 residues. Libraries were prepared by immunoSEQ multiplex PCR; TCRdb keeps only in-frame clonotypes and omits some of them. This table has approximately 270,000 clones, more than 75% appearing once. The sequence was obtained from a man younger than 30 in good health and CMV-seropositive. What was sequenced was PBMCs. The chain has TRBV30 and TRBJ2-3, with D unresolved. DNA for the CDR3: TGTGCCTGGAACGTAAATAGGGCAGATACGCAGTATTTT. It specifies CAWNVNRADTQYF. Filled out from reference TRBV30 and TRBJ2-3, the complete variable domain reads SQTIHQWPATLVQPVGSPLSLECTVEGTSNPNLYWYRQAAGRGLQLLFYSVGIGQISSEVPQNLSASRPQDRQFILSSKKLLLSDSGFYLCAWNVNRADTQYFGPGTRLTVL.